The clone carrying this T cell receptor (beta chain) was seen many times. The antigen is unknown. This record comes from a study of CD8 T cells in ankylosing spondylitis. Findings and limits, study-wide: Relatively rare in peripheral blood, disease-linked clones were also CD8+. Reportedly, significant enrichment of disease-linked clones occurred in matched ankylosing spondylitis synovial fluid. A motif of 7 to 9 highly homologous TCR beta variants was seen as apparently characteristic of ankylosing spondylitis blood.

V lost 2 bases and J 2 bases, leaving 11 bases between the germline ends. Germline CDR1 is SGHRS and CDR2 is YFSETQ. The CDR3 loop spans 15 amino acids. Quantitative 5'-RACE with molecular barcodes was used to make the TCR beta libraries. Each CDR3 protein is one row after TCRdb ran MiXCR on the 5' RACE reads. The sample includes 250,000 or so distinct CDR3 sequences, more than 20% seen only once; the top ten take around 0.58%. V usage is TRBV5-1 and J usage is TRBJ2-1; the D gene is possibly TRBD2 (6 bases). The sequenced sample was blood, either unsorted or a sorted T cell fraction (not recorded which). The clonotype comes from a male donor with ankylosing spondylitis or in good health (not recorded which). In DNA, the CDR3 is TGCGCCAGCAGCTTAGGCGGGGCTACCTACAATGAGCAGTTCTTC. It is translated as CASSLGGATYNEQFF.